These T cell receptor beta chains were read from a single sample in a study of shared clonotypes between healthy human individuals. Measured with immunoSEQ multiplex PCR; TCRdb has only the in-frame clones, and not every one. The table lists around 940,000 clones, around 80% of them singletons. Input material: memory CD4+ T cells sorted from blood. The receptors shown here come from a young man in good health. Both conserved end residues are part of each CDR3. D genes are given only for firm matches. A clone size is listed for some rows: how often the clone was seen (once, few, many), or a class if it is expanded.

CASSRQGGTNEKLFF TGTGCCAGCAGCAGACAGGGGGGGACTAATGAAAAACTGTTTTTT TRBV2 TRBD1 TRBJ1-4 -
CASSYGGREGSTDTQYF TGTGCCAGCAGCTATGGTGGGCGGGAAGGATCCACAGATACGCAGTATTTT TRBV11-3 - TRBJ2-3 -
CATSREVGVVDTQYF TGTGCCACCAGCAGAGAAGTGGGGGTTGTGGATACGCAGTATTTT TRBV15 - TRBJ2-3 once
CASSVGSSSYNEQFF TGTGCCAGCAGCGTAGGGTCTAGCTCCTACAATGAGCAGTTCTTC TRBV9 - TRBJ2-1 -
CAWSRGAKNEQYF TGTGCCTGGAGTAGGGGGGCAAAAAACGAGCAGTACTTC TRBV30 - TRBJ2-7 -
CASSPPGGRAVGELFF TGTGCCAGCTCACCACCCGGCGGGAGGGCCGTCGGGGAGCTGTTTTTT TRBV18 TRBD2 TRBJ2-2 -
CASSFSSQNTEAFF TGTGCCAGCAGCTTTTCTTCCCAGAACACTGAAGCTTTCTTT TRBV7-2 - TRBJ1-1 -
CASSSGNYQETQYF TGTGCCTCTTCTAGCGGCAACTACCAAGAGACCCAGTACTTC TRBV10-3 TRBD2 TRBJ2-5 -
CASSLLIPGADEQYF TGTGCCAGCAGCCTCCTGATCCCCGGGGCAGACGAGCAGTACTTC TRBV7-8 - TRBJ2-7 many
CASSPTGTGSPFF TGTGCCAGCAGCCCTACCGGGACAGGGTCCCCTTTCTTT TRBV7-6 TRBD1 TRBJ1-1 -
CASSVVDLGPHEQYF TGTGCCAGCAGCGTAGTGGACCTAGGGCCCCACGAGCAGTACTTC TRBV9 - TRBJ2-7 -
CASSDQIWGNTEAFF TGCGCCAGCAGCGATCAAATCTGGGGGAACACTGAAGCTTTCTTT TRBV5-1 - TRBJ1-1 -
CASSRLGQGSNQPQHF TGTGCCAGCAGCCGACTTGGACAGGGAAGTAATCAGCCCCAGCATTTT TRBV7-2 TRBD1 TRBJ1-5 few
CASSTGYNSPLHF TGTGCCAGCAGTACAGGCTATAATTCACCCCTCCACTTT TRBV27 - TRBJ1-6 many
CASRGLGETQYF TGTGCCAGCAGGGGGCTCGGGGAGACCCAGTACTTC TRBV6-5 - TRBJ2-5 -
CASSDAAGGDTGELFF TGTGCCAGCAGTGATGCGGCAGGGGGCGACACCGGGGAGCTGTTTTTT TRBV25-1 TRBD1 TRBJ2-2 -
CAWSVHAGLSETQYF TGTGCCTGGAGTGTACACGCGGGGCTTTCGGAGACCCAGTACTTC TRBV30 - TRBJ2-5 -
CASGLVLETQYF TGTGCTAGTGGTTTGGTACTAGAGACCCAGTACTTC TRBV12-5 - TRBJ2-5 -
CASRIDRGNSPLHF TGTGCCAGCAGGATCGACAGGGGGAATTCACCCCTCCACTTT TRBV6-5 TRBD1 TRBJ1-6 few
CASLGLFYNEQFF TGTGCCAGCCTCGGACTTTTTTACAATGAGCAGTTCTTC TRBV6-1 - TRBJ2-1 -
CASSLGQFTDTQYF TGCGCCAGCAGCCTAGGACAGTTCACAGATACGCAGTATTTT TRBV5-1 - TRBJ2-3 -
CAISSGGPTDTQYF TGTGCCATCAGTAGCGGGGGGCCCACAGATACGCAGTATTTT TRBV10-3 TRBD2 TRBJ2-3 -
CASSRGLAGGRGETQYF TGTGCCAGCAGCCGAGGACTAGCGGGAGGAAGGGGGGAGACCCAGTACTTC TRBV11-2 TRBD2 TRBJ2-5 -
CASSDRDSSQPQHF TGTGCCAGCTCAGACCGGGACAGCAGTCAGCCCCAGCATTTT TRBV18 TRBD1 TRBJ1-5 -
CASRGDTGVEAFF TGTGCCAGCAGAGGAGATACAGGGGTTGAAGCTTTCTTT TRBV6-1 TRBD1 TRBJ1-1 -
CASSADRNTGELFF TGTGCCAGTAGTGCGGACAGGAACACCGGGGAGCTGTTTTTT TRBV19 - TRBJ2-2 -
CASSLGQGWSYEQYF TGTGCCAGCAGCTTGGGGCAGGGGTGGTCCTACGAGCAGTACTTC TRBV5-4 - TRBJ2-7 -
CAWNRDLNTEAFF TGTGCCTGGAACAGGGACCTGAACACTGAAGCTTTCTTT TRBV30 - TRBJ1-1 many
CASSFGLEETQYF TGTGCCAGCAGCTTCGGACTAGAGGAGACCCAGTACTTC TRBV11-2 TRBD2 TRBJ2-5 -
CASSPERQATEAFF TGTGCCAGCTCACCGGAAAGGCAGGCCACTGAAGCTTTCTTT TRBV18 - TRBJ1-1 -
CASSPLGLAGGINEQFF TGTGCTAGCAGCCCTTTGGGACTAGCGGGGGGGATCAATGAGCAGTTCTTC TRBV7-7 TRBD2 TRBJ2-1 once
CASSEDRGGYGYTF TGTGCCAGCAGTGAAGACAGGGGGGGCTATGGCTACACCTTC TRBV6-4 TRBD1 TRBJ1-2 -
CASSLGFSGANVLTF TGCGCCAGCAGCTTGGGTTTCTCTGGGGCCAACGTCCTGACTTTC TRBV5-1 - TRBJ2-6 -
CASSQVGGPFGNTIYF TGTGCCAGCAGCCAAGTGGGGGGGCCATTTGGAAACACCATATATTTT TRBV7-6 - TRBJ1-3 -
CASSLVSGGSNSPLHF TGTGCCAGCAGCTTAGTTTCGGGGGGGAGTAATTCACCCCTCCACTTT TRBV7-2 - TRBJ1-6 few
CASSPGQGFTGELFF TGTGCCAGCAGCCCCGGACAGGGGTTCACCGGGGAGCTGTTTTTT TRBV5-4 TRBD1 TRBJ2-2 -
CASSRIGSSYNEQFF TGTGCCAGCAGCAGGATCGGGAGCTCCTACAATGAGCAGTTCTTC TRBV7-6 - TRBJ2-1 -
CASSLGAGGGHEQFF TGTGCCAGCAGCTTAGGAGCGGGAGGTGGCCATGAGCAGTTCTTC TRBV7-2 TRBD2 TRBJ2-1 -
CASSPDRPTDTQYF TGTGCCAGCAGCCCGGACAGGCCCACAGATACGCAGTATTTT TRBV5-4 TRBD1 TRBJ2-3 once
CASSLVGRSTGIYF TGTGCCAGCAGTTTAGTGGGCAGGTCTACAGGCATATATTTT TRBV28 - TRBJ1-3 -
CASSLRTGDNQPQHF TGTGCCAGCAGCTTGAGGACAGGGGACAATCAGCCCCAGCATTTT TRBV5-6 TRBD1 TRBJ1-5 -